This T cell receptor (beta chain) was recorded in a study of shared clonotypes between healthy human individuals. The assay was immunoSEQ multiplex PCR, and TCRdb's table has in-frame clones only and misses some. The sample has 1,500,000 or so clones, roughly 96% seen once. The CDR3 has 12 amino acids. Germline V CDR1 and CDR2: SNHLY, FYNNEI. The receptor comes from a young man in good health. The rearrangement links TRBV2 to TRBJ1-1; no clear D gene. Sequencing was done on a sample of naive CD4+ T cells sorted from blood. Indicated subset: CD45RA+ positively selected. This chain's CDR3 is CADGVMNTEAFF. CDR3 bases: TGTGCGGACGGGGTCATGAACACTGAAGCTTTCTTT.